A selection of T cell receptor beta chains follows, all from one sample in a study of cytomegalovirus exposure and HLA in healthy donors. The protocol was immunoSEQ multiplex PCR, while the TCRdb copy is restricted to in-frame clones and leaves out a portion. The sample shows fewer than 200,000 clones, approximately 86% of them seen only once. Sequencing input: PBMCs. The receptors originated from a man aged 18 to 35 in good health and CMV-seropositive. Each CDR3 is given with its conserved first and last residue. D genes are given only for firm matches. For some rows the clone size is stated as once, few or many, or as a class when expanded; others skip it.

clone_size: .; v_call: TRBV7-9; j_call: TRBJ1-2; d_call: .; cdr3_nt: TGTGCCAGCAGCTTAGGCGGGGGTCCCTATGGCTACACCTTC; cdr3_aa: CASSLGGGPYGYTF
clone_size: .; v_call: TRBV11-1; j_call: TRBJ2-7; d_call: TRBD1; cdr3_nt: TGTGCCAGCAGCTTAGGTCCGTGGACAGGGGGCAAGTGGGAGCAGTACTTC; cdr3_aa: CASSLGPWTGGKWEQYF
clone_size: .; v_call: TRBV11-2; j_call: TRBJ2-7; d_call: TRBD2; cdr3_nt: TGTGCCAGCAGCTTAGAGGGGGATGGGGGGGTCACCTACGAGCAGTACTTC; cdr3_aa: CASSLEGDGGVTYEQYF
clone_size: .; v_call: TRBV10-3; j_call: TRBJ1-2; d_call: TRBD1; cdr3_nt: TGTGCCGGGACAGGGGGCGCGTCTAACTATGGCTACACCTTC; cdr3_aa: CAGTGGASNYGYTF
clone_size: .; v_call: TRBV5-8; j_call: TRBJ2-1; d_call: TRBD2; cdr3_nt: TGTGCCAGCAGCCCGGTAGCGGGAGCCAATGAGCAGTTCTTC; cdr3_aa: CASSPVAGANEQFF
clone_size: .; v_call: TRBV28; j_call: TRBJ2-7; d_call: .; cdr3_nt: TGTGCCAGCAACCCGGGACTCCCCTACGAGCAGTACTTC; cdr3_aa: CASNPGLPYEQYF
clone_size: .; v_call: TRBV20-1; j_call: TRBJ1-2; d_call: .; cdr3_nt: TGCAGTGCTACCCGAACCCGGGTCTACACCTTC; cdr3_aa: CSATRTRVYTF
clone_size: .; v_call: TRBV9; j_call: TRBJ1-6; d_call: TRBD1; cdr3_nt: TGTGCCAGCAGGACAGGGGGGAATTCACCCCTCCACTTT; cdr3_aa: CASRTGGNSPLHF
clone_size: .; v_call: TRBV11-2; j_call: TRBJ2-7; d_call: .; cdr3_nt: TGTGCCAGCAGACATCCCGGGAGATCGTTTGAGCAGTACTTC; cdr3_aa: CASRHPGRSFEQYF
clone_size: .; v_call: TRBV19; j_call: TRBJ1-5; d_call: TRBD1; cdr3_nt: TGTGCCAGTACCAACGACAGGGGTGAGCGGCCCCAGCATTTT; cdr3_aa: CASTNDRGERPQHF
clone_size: .; v_call: TRBV27; j_call: TRBJ2-7; d_call: TRBD2; cdr3_nt: TGTGCCAGCAGTCTTCTAGCGGGGGCCTACGAGCAGTACTTC; cdr3_aa: CASSLLAGAYEQYF
clone_size: .; v_call: TRBV11-3; j_call: TRBJ2-2; d_call: TRBD1; cdr3_nt: TGTGCCAGCAGCCCCAGGGGGTTGAACACCGGGGAGCTGTTTTTT; cdr3_aa: CASSPRGLNTGELFF
clone_size: .; v_call: TRBV4-1; j_call: TRBJ2-7; d_call: TRBD1; cdr3_nt: TGCGCCAGCAGCCGGGAAGGACAGGCCACCTACGAGCAGTACTTC; cdr3_aa: CASSREGQATYEQYF
clone_size: .; v_call: TRBV5-1; j_call: TRBJ2-7; d_call: .; cdr3_nt: TGCGCCAGCAGCTCCGACAACTCCTACGAGCAGTACTTC; cdr3_aa: CASSSDNSYEQYF
clone_size: .; v_call: TRBV28; j_call: TRBJ1-2; d_call: .; cdr3_nt: TGTGCCAGCTCCCGCGAGAGATATGGCTACACCTTC; cdr3_aa: CASSRERYGYTF
clone_size: .; v_call: TRBV9; j_call: TRBJ1-2; d_call: TRBD1; cdr3_nt: TGTGCCAGCAGCGTATCAGGACAGGGCAGGTACTATGGCTACACCTTC; cdr3_aa: CASSVSGQGRYYGYTF
clone_size: .; v_call: TRBV4-3; j_call: TRBJ1-3; d_call: .; cdr3_nt: TGCGCCAGCAGCCCCCAATACGGGGGAAACACCATATATTTT; cdr3_aa: CASSPQYGGNTIYF
clone_size: .; v_call: TRBV9; j_call: TRBJ1-2; d_call: .; cdr3_nt: TGTGCCAGCAGCGTAGAAGGTTTCGGAGGGGGCTACACCTTC; cdr3_aa: CASSVEGFGGGYTF
clone_size: few; v_call: TRBV4-3; j_call: TRBJ1-5; d_call: .; cdr3_nt: TGCGCCAGCAGCCAAGCGGAGGGAGGGGGTCAGCCCCAGCATTTT; cdr3_aa: CASSQAEGGGQPQHF
clone_size: .; v_call: TRBV7-3; j_call: TRBJ2-1; d_call: .; cdr3_nt: TGTGCCAGCAGCTTAGCTGGCTTCGATGAGCAGTTCTTC; cdr3_aa: CASSLAGFDEQFF
clone_size: .; v_call: TRBV9; j_call: TRBJ2-7; d_call: .; cdr3_nt: TGTGCCAGCAGCCCCTCGGGACTTACCTACGAGCAGTACTTC; cdr3_aa: CASSPSGLTYEQYF
clone_size: .; v_call: TRBV29-1; j_call: TRBJ2-1; d_call: TRBD1; cdr3_nt: TGCAGCGTTGGGGGGCCAGGGGGATTGATCAATGAGCAGTTCTTC; cdr3_aa: CSVGGPGGLINEQFF
clone_size: .; v_call: TRBV4-2; j_call: TRBJ1-1; d_call: .; cdr3_nt: TGTGCCAGCAGCCAGGGGGAGGGCACTGAAGCTTTCTTT; cdr3_aa: CASSQGEGTEAFF
clone_size: once; v_call: TRBV11-2; j_call: TRBJ1-3; d_call: TRBD1; cdr3_nt: TGTGCCAGCAGCTTAGAGCCAGGGGGCATATATTTT; cdr3_aa: CASSLEPGGIYF
clone_size: .; v_call: TRBV28; j_call: TRBJ2-2; d_call: .; cdr3_nt: TGTGCCAGCAGTTCCCTGTTAATGGGGCGCTTTCCCGGGGAGCTGTTTTTT; cdr3_aa: CASSSLLMGRFPGELFF
clone_size: .; v_call: TRBV27; j_call: TRBJ2-1; d_call: TRBD2; cdr3_nt: TGTGCCAGCAGTTTTTCAAGACTAGCGGGGGGGCCGGGTGAGCAGTTCTTC; cdr3_aa: CASSFSRLAGGPGEQFF
clone_size: .; v_call: TRBV2; j_call: TRBJ2-2; d_call: TRBD2; cdr3_nt: TGTGCCAGCAGTGCGGGACTAGCGGGATCGAACACCGGGGAGCTGTTTTTT; cdr3_aa: CASSAGLAGSNTGELFF
clone_size: once; v_call: TRBV30; j_call: TRBJ1-2; d_call: TRBD1; cdr3_nt: TGTGCCTGGAGTAGGGACAGCTTGAAAGGCTACACCTTC; cdr3_aa: CAWSRDSLKGYTF
clone_size: .; v_call: TRBV2; j_call: TRBJ2-7; d_call: TRBD1; cdr3_nt: TGTGCCAGCAGCGTGGACAGGGGGGCCTCCTACGAGCAGTACTTC; cdr3_aa: CASSVDRGASYEQYF
clone_size: .; v_call: TRBV6-5; j_call: TRBJ2-3; d_call: .; cdr3_nt: TGTGCCAGCAGTCTGCGGGACGGGCGCGATACGCAGTATTTT; cdr3_aa: CASSLRDGRDTQYF
clone_size: .; v_call: TRBV27; j_call: TRBJ1-1; d_call: .; cdr3_nt: TGTGCCAGCAGCCCGGGGAAGAGGAACACTGAAGCTTTCTTT; cdr3_aa: CASSPGKRNTEAFF
clone_size: .; v_call: TRBV5-1; j_call: TRBJ1-3; d_call: .; cdr3_nt: TGCGCCAGCAGCTTAGGGGGTGATGGAAACACCATATATTTT; cdr3_aa: CASSLGGDGNTIYF
clone_size: once; v_call: TRBV28; j_call: TRBJ2-5; d_call: .; cdr3_nt: TGTGCCAGCAGTTTGGCCAGGGTGGGGGAGACCCAGTACTTC; cdr3_aa: CASSLARVGETQYF
clone_size: .; v_call: TRBV30; j_call: TRBJ1-2; d_call: .; cdr3_nt: TGTGCCTCGGTCACAGGCGGCGGCTACACCTTC; cdr3_aa: CASVTGGGYTF
clone_size: .; v_call: TRBV30; j_call: TRBJ1-2; d_call: .; cdr3_nt: TGTGCCTGGAGGAGGAGGGCCCGCGGAGGCTATGGCTACACCTTC; cdr3_aa: CAWRRRARGGYGYTF
clone_size: .; v_call: TRBV7-8; j_call: TRBJ1-2; d_call: .; cdr3_nt: TGTGCCAGCAGCTTTGGGGCGGGGGGGGACGGCTACACCTTC; cdr3_aa: CASSFGAGGDGYTF
clone_size: .; v_call: TRBV4-1; j_call: TRBJ2-3; d_call: .; cdr3_nt: TGCGCCAGCAGCCAAGGCCTCTGGGAGATCAGCACAGATACGCAGTATTTT; cdr3_aa: CASSQGLWEISTDTQYF
clone_size: .; v_call: TRBV28; j_call: TRBJ1-1; d_call: TRBD1; cdr3_nt: TGTGCCAGGTTCCCAGGGGGGAACACTGAAGCTTTCTTT; cdr3_aa: CARFPGGNTEAFF
clone_size: .; v_call: TRBV11-3; j_call: TRBJ1-5; d_call: TRBD1; cdr3_nt: TGTGCCAGGATCCTCCATTTTAAACGACAGGGGGCATTTGAGGAGCCCCAGCATTTT; cdr3_aa: CARILHFKRQGAFEEPQHF
clone_size: .; v_call: TRBV19; j_call: TRBJ1-4; d_call: TRBD1; cdr3_nt: TGTGCCAGTAGTTCCGGGACAGGGGCTGAAAAACTGTTTTTT; cdr3_aa: CASSSGTGAEKLFF
clone_size: .; v_call: TRBV6-4; j_call: TRBJ2-1; d_call: .; cdr3_nt: TGTGCCAGCAGTGACATTGGGGCCCGCTCCTACAATGAGCAGTTCTTC; cdr3_aa: CASSDIGARSYNEQFF